This T cell receptor (beta chain) was identified in a study of shared clonotypes between healthy human individuals. Study context: Each donor had three CD4 naive, three CD4 memory, two CD8 naive and one CD8 memory plate.

Clones were read by immunoSEQ multiplex PCR, and TCRdb kept only the in-frame ones, dropping some. The sample lists roughly 1,100,000 clones, about 80% occurring once. At least ten counts were recorded for this clone. Its antigen is not known. This CDR3 is 16 amino acids long. With 2 bases clipped from V and 6 bases from J, the junction kept 7 bases outside the gene matches. CDR1 SEHNR and CDR2 FQNEAQ come from the germline V gene (reference sequence). Study-wide results and limits: Estimated richness was generally greater in naive than memory subsets. It was observed that roughly 5% of naive CD4 clonotypes were shared across several donors.

The genes are TRBV7-9 and TRBJ2-1, with 10 bases identical to TRBD2. The TCR sequence derives from a man aged 18 to 35 in good health. Specimen: memory CD4+ T cells sorted from blood. The sample's subset: CD45RA-negative fraction. This CDR3 is CASSLIIQRGGNEQFF. CDR3 nucleotide sequence: TGTGCCAGCAGCTTAATTATTCAGCGGGGGGGCAATGAGCAGTTCTTC.